This T cell receptor (beta chain) stems from a study of OX40 agonist ivuxolimab in advanced cancers. Profiling relied on immunoSEQ multiplex PCR, and the TCRdb table lists in-frame clones only, not all of them. The sample shows about 100,000 clones, around 90% of them seen only once. Specimen: CD4+ or CD8+ T cells sorted from blood, collected in a trial of the OX40 agonist ivuxolimab. The TCR was taken from an adult with an advanced solid tumor such as melanoma, head and neck, liver or kidney cancer.

CDR3 loop: CASSYTGNQETQYF. CDR3 DNA: TGTGCCAGCAGCTATACAGGGAACCAAGAGACCCAGTACTTC. This rearrangement joins TRBV11-3 to TRBJ2-5; tentatively, D is TRBD1 (6 bases). The CDR3 length is 14 residues. The germline V gene has CDR1 SGHNT and CDR2 YENEEA. V gave up 4 bases and J gave up 0 bases, with 9 bases separating them.